This record looks at one TCR beta chain sequence and its context. Its antigen is not known. Researchers took RNA transcripts and amplified TCR beta CDR3 regions from them. Investigators did first-round RT-PCR with HTBI primers, then second-round multiplex PCR. TCRdb passed the multiplex PCR reads through MiXCR, listing each CDR3 protein once. The top ten hold around 10% of the sample, which has around 1.1 million distinct CDR3 sequences, less than 45% seen once. This CDR3 region has 13 residues. The ends were cut back, 3 bases at V and 8 bases at J, with 12 bases in the middle. In germline, CDR1 is KGHDR, CDR2 SFDVKD. The source of the sample is a study of Graves' ophthalmopathy and Graves' hyperthyroidism. Whole-study results and caveats: Most clonotypes expanded in thyroid above 0.001 frequency were present in blood too.

Included hyperthyroidism patients were aged 18 to 65 and newly diagnosed (under 2 months' duration). The clonotype originates from an adult man with Graves' hyperthyroidism. Sequenced material: peripheral blood or thyroid tissue (not recorded which). The chain couples TRBV24-1 to TRBJ1-2, with D hard to call. CDR3 nucleotides: TGTGCCACCAGTGATCGACACGCCGGAGGCTACACCTTC. Its translation: CATSDRHAGGYTF.